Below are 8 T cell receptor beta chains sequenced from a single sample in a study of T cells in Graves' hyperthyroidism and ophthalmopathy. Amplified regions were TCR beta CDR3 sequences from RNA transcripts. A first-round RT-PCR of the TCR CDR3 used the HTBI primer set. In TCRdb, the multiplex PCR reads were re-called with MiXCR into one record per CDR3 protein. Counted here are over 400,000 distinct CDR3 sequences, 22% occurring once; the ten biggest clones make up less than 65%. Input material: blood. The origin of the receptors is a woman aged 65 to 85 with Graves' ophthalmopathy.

Here the CDR3 DNA reads TGTGCCAGCAGCCAAGCAATCCCTCGCGGCTACACCTTC. It is translated as CASSQAIPRGYTF. The rearrangement uses TRBV3-1 and TRBJ1-2; no firm D call. This CDR3 has 13 residues. Germline assignment: CDR1 LGHDT and CDR2 YNNKEL (reference sequence). V was trimmed by 1 base and J by 8 bases, leaving 11 bases between them.

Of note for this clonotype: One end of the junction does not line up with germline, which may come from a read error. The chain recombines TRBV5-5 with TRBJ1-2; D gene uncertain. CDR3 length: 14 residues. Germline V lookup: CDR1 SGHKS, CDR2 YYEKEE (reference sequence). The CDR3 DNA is TGCGCCAGCAGCTTGGGAAAGGGAAACTATGGCTACACCTTC. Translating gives CASSLGKGNYGYTF.

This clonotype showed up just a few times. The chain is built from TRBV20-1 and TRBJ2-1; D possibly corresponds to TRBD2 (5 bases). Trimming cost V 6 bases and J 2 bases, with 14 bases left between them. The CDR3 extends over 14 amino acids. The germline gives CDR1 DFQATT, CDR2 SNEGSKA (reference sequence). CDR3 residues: CSAKTGKAYNEQFF. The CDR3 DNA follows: TGCAGTGCCAAAACGGGGAAGGCCTACAATGAGCAGTTCTTC.

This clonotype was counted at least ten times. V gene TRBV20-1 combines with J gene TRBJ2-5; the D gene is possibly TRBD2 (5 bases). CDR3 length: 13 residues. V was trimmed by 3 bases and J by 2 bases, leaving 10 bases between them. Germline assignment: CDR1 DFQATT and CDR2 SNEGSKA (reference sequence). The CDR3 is CSARRTYQETQYF. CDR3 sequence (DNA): TGCAGTGCTAGGCGGACTTATCAAGAGACCCAGTACTTC.

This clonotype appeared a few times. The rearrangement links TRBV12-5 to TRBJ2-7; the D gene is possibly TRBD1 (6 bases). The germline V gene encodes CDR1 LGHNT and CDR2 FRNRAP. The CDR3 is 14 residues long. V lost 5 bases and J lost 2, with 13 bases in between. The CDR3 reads CASGPGTPTYEQYF. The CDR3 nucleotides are TGTGCTAGTGGTCCGGGGACACCAACCTACGAGCAGTACTTC.

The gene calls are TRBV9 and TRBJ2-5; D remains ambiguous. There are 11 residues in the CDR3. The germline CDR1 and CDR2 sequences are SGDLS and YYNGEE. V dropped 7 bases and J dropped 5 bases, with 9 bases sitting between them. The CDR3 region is CASRPRETQYF. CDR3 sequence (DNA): TGTGCCAGCCGCCCCCGGGAGACCCAGTACTTC.

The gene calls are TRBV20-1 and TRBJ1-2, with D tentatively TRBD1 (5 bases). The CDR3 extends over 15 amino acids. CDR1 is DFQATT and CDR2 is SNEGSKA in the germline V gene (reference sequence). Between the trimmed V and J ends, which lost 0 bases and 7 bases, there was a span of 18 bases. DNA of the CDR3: TGCAGTGCTAGAGATACTGGGGGAGGGTCGGTTGGCTACACCTTC. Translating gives CSARDTGGGSVGYTF.

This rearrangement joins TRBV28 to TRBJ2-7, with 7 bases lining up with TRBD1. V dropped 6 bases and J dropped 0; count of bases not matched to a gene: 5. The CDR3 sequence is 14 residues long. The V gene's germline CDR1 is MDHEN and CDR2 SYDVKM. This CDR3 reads CASRPGTDSYEQYF. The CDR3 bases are TGTGCCAGCAGACCCGGGACAGACTCCTACGAGCAGTACTTC.